The 4 T cell receptor beta chains below come from one sample, sequenced in a study of tumor-infiltrating lymphocytes in primary liver carcinoma. Co-extraction yielded RNA and DNA from approximately 20-30 mg of unsorted bulk tissue. Starting material of 450 to 550 ng total RNA yielded TCR beta cDNA via a constant-region primer. ARM-PCR was slightly modified, and three nested multiplex PCR rounds with it gave rise to the TCR beta libraries. Both of the initial two PCR rounds ran for about 9 cycles and employed TRBV1-TRBV30 forward primers alongside a C-beta reverse primer. TCRdb passed the multiplex PCR reads through MiXCR, listing each CDR3 protein once. The table records some 190,000 distinct CDR3 sequences, around four fifths of them present only once. The sequenced material came from tumor tissue from primary liver carcinoma. These receptors came from a man in his forties or fifties with primary liver carcinoma and hepatitis B virus infection.

The V call is TRBV11-2, the J call TRBJ2-7, with TRBD2 matching over 9 bases. CDR3 length: 15 residues. V dropped 4 bases and J dropped 6; count of bases not matched to a gene: 10. Germline V gene data show CDR1 as SGHAT and CDR2 as FQNNGV. The CDR3 reads CASSSLAGVSIEQYF. The CDR3 DNA reads as TGTGCCAGCAGCTCGTTAGCGGGAGTGAGCATCGAGCAGTACTTC.

Concerning this clonotype: The conserved final phenylalanine or tryptophan is absent from the CDR3, which likely points to a read error. The limits of the CDR3 on the DNA are not certain, so only TCRdb's listed CDR3 is given. This rearrangement joins TRBV7-3 to TRBJ2-1; TRBD1, the table's D call, lacks a check against the DNA. Germline lookup yields CDR1 SGHTA and CDR2 FQGTGA. The CDR3 extends over 15 residues, inclusive of both ends. The CDR3 sequence is CASSPGTGSGNEQLS.

Comments on this clonotype: The conserved phenylalanine or tryptophan is not found at the CDR3 terminus, so this likely reflects a read error. The chain is built from TRBV11-1 and TRBJ2-5; 11 bases line up with TRBD1. The junction had 8 bases not matched to a gene; V was cut back by 5 bases and J by 3 bases. The CDR3 is 16 amino acids. Germline V lookup: CDR1 SGHAT, CDR2 FQDESV (reference sequence). Here the CDR3 reads CASSQGQGVIEETQYL. DNA for the CDR3: TGTGCCAGCAGCCAGGGACAGGGGGTAATTGAAGAGACCCAGTACCTC.

Remarks on this clonotype: The junction shows a germline mismatch at one end, possibly a read error. The rearrangement joins TRBV29-1 to TRBJ1-1; D not certain. Germline V gene lookup returns CDR1 SQVTM and CDR2 ANQGSEA. The CDR3 loop spans 12 amino acids. The CDR3: CSADMMNTEALF. The CDR3 coding sequence is TGCAGCGCTGACATGATGAACACTGAAGCTCTCTTT.